Following are 6 T cell receptor beta chains from one sample sequenced in a study of shared clonotypes between healthy human individuals. Profiled with immunoSEQ multiplex PCR; TCRdb holds only in-frame clones, not every one. Of around 350,000 clones listed, around four fifths are singletons. Sequenced sample: memory CD4+ T cells sorted from blood. Subset specified: CD45RA-negative fraction. These receptors came from a man aged 30 to 39 in good health.

The chain recombines TRBV19 with TRBJ1-5; D might be TRBD1 (5 bases). V was clipped by 5 bases and J by 2 bases, with 13 bases between them. The germline gives CDR1 LNHDA, CDR2 SQIVND (reference sequence). The CDR3 is 15 residues long. The CDR3 loop is CASSLAGSGNQPQHF. DNA for the CDR3: TGTGCCAGTAGTCTCGCAGGGTCGGGCAATCAGCCCCAGCATTTT.

The gene calls are TRBV30 and TRBJ1-1; D unresolved. This CDR3 is built from 12 residues. Trimming shortened V by 1 base and J by 2 bases, and 5 bases separated the two germline ends. Germline assignment: CDR1 GTSNPN and CDR2 SVGIG (reference sequence). CDR3 residues: CAWSGDNTEAFF. The CDR3 nucleotides are TGTGCCTGGAGTGGAGACAACACTGAAGCTTTCTTT.

This clone occurred a few times. The chain uses TRBV7-2 and TRBJ2-1; D not resolved. Germline V gene data show CDR1 as SGHTA and CDR2 as FQGNSA. Trimming cost V 3 bases and J 8 bases, with 8 bases left between them. This CDR3 spans 12 amino acids. The DNA of the CDR3 is TGTGCCAGCAGCTTTTCAAACGATGAGCAGTTCTTC. It yields the protein CASSFSNDEQFF.

This clone appeared once. The chain recombines TRBV30 with TRBJ2-2, with no clear D. The CDR3 sequence is 13 residues long. With 0 bases removed from V and 4 bases from J, the gap between germline ends came to 6 bases. Germline CDR1 GTSNPN, CDR2 SVGIG (reference sequence). CDR3 DNA: TGTGCCTGGAGTGTTTTAGTCACCGGGGAGCTGTTTTTT. Protein: CAWSVLVTGELFF.

V and J are TRBV2 and TRBJ2-7; D not certain. Trimming left V 4 bases short and J 2 bases short, with 3 bases between. The germline gives CDR1 SNHLY, CDR2 FYNNEI. The CDR3 consists of 11 residues. The CDR3 here is CASSGAYEQYF. CDR3 DNA: TGTGCCAGCAGTGGGGCCTACGAGCAGTACTTC.

J is TRBJ2-3 and V is TRBV10-3; 15 nucleotides line up with TRBD2. The ends lost 3 bases at V and 2 bases at J; junction bases unmatched: 9. Germline CDR1 is ENHRY and CDR2 is SYGVKD. The CDR3 totals 19 residues. CDR3 amino acids: CAISDPLGLAGGSTDTQYF. CDR3 DNA: TGTGCCATCAGTGACCCCCTGGGACTAGCGGGAGGCTCCACAGATACGCAGTATTTT.